The present entry profiles one TCR beta chain with its context. Per the original methods: Scientists estimated how many nucleated cells there were by amplifying reference gene primers. Sequencing used immunoSEQ multiplex PCR; TCRdb keeps in-frame clones, though not all of them. The DNA gave D and trimming, while V, J and clone size come from that table. The sample holds around 170,000 clones, more than 75% seen once. With 2 bases removed from V and 4 bases from J, the gap between germline ends came to 15 bases. The CDR3 has 15 residues. Per the germline V gene, CDR1 is KGHSH and CDR2 is LQKENI. The data originate from a study of blood T cell repertoires in COVID-19. Overall study: Acute and convalescent COVID-19 specimens originated in the United States, Italy and Spain. PBMCs, B-cell-depleted T cells, or T cells were the source of the cDNA or gDNA that made up the material.

The TCR comes from a man aged 55 to 70 with COVID-19, enrolled during active disease. The specimen sequenced was peripheral blood. The gene calls are TRBV18 and TRBJ2-7, with D possibly TRBD1 on 6 matching bases. CDR3 sequence (DNA): TGTGCCAGCTCACCAAGGACAGTCGATATTTACGAGCAGTACTTC. Protein: CASSPRTVDIYEQYF.